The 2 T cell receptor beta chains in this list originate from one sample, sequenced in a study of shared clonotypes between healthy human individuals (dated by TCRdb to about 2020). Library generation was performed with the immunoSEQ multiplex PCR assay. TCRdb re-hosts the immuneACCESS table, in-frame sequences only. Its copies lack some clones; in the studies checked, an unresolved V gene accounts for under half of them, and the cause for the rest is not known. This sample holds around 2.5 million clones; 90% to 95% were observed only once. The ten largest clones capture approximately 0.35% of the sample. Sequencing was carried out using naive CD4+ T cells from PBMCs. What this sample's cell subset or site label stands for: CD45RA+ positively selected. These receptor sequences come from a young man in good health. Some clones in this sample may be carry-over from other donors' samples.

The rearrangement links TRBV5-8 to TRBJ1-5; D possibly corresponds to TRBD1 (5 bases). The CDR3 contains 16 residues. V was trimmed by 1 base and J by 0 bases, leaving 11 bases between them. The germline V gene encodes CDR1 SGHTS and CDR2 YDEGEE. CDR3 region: CASSLSRGVSNQPQHF. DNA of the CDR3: TGTGCCAGCAGCTTGAGTCGGGGGGTTAGCAATCAGCCCCAGCATTTT. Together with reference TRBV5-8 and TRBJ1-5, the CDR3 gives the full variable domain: EAGVTQSPTHLIKTRGQQATLRCSPISGHTSVYWYQQALGLGLQFLLWYDEGEERNRGNFPPRFSGRQFPNYSSELNVNALELEDSALYLCASSLSRGVSNQPQHFGDGTRLSIL.

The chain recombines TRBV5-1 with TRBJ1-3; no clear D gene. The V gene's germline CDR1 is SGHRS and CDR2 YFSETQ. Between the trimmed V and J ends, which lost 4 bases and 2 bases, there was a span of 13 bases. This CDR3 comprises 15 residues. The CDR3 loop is CASSPIGVAGNTIYF. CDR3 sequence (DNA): TGCGCCAGCAGCCCCATCGGTGTTGCTGGAAACACCATATATTTT. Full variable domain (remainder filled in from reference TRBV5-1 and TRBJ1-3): KAGVTQTPRYLIKTRGQQVTLSCSPISGHRSVSWYQQTPGQGLQFLFEYFSETQRNKGNFPGRFSGRQFSNSRSEMNVSTLELGDSALYLCASSPIGVAGNTIYFGEGSWLTVV.